This TCR beta chain was found in a study of blood T cell repertoires in COVID-19. CDR3 length equals 15 residues. V was clipped by 6 bases and J by 9 bases; unmatched bases: 10. Per germline, CDR1 ENHRY and CDR2 SYGVKD. The Seattle patients, enrolled during active infection, were followed longitudinally. Sequenced by immunoSEQ multiplex PCR; TCRdb stores in-frame clones only, minus some. The repertoire holds about 160,000 clones, with 92% as singletons. The gene calls are TRBV10-3 and TRBJ2-1, with 11 bases fitting TRBD2. Sequencing was performed on peripheral blood. The TCR sequence derives from a man aged 30-40 years with COVID-19, enrolled during active disease. CDR3 protein: CAISTLAGGIVEQFF. As DNA, the CDR3 is TGTGCCATCAGCACATTAGCGGGAGGGATTGTTGAGCAGTTCTTC.